This record looks at one TCR beta chain sequence and its context. From germline, CDR1 is SGDLS and CDR2 YYNGEE. The V and J ends lost 0 bases and 0 bases respectively, with 9 bases between them. This CDR3 has 16 residues. This record comes from a study of blood T cell repertoires in COVID-19. The method was immunoSEQ multiplex PCR; TCRdb's version includes in-frame clones alone and lacks a portion of them. Of 100,000 or so clones in the sample, 60% to 80% were seen once. The sequence was collected from a woman older than 75 with acute or convalescent COVID-19. Input material: peripheral blood. The chain has TRBV9 and TRBJ2-2; D remains unclear. The CDR3 is CASSVGAYPNTGELFF. For the CDR3, the DNA is TGTGCCAGCAGCGTAGGGGCATACCCGAACACCGGGGAGCTGTTTTTT.